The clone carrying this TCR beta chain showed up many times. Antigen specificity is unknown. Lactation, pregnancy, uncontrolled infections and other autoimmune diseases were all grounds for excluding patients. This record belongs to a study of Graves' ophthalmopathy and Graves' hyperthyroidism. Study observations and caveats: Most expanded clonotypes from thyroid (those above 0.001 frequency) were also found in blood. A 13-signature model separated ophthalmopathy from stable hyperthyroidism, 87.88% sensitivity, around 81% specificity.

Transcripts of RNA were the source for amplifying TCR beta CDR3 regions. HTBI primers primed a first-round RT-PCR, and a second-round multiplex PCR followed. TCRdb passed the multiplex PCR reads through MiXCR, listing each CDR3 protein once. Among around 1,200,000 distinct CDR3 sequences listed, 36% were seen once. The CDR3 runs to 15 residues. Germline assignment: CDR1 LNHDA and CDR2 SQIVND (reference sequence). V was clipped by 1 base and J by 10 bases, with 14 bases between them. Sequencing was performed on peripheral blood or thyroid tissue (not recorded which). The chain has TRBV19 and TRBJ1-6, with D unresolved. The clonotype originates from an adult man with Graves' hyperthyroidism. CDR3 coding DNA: TGTGCCAGTAGTATAGGAGGAGGGCTGAAGTCACCCCTCCACTTT. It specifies CASSIGGGLKSPLHF.